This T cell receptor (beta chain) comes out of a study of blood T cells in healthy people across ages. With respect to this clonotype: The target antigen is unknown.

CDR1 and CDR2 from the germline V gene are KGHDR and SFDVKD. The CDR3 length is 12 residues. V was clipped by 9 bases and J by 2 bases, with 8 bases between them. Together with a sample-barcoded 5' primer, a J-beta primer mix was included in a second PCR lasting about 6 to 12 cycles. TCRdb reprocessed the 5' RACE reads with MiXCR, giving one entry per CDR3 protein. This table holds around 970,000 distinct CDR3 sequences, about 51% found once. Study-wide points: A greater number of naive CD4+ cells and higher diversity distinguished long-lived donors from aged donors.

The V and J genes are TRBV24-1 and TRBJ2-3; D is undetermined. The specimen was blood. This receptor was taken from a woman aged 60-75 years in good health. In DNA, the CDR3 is TGTGCCACCCGATCTAACACAGATACGCAGTATTTT. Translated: CATRSNTDTQYF.